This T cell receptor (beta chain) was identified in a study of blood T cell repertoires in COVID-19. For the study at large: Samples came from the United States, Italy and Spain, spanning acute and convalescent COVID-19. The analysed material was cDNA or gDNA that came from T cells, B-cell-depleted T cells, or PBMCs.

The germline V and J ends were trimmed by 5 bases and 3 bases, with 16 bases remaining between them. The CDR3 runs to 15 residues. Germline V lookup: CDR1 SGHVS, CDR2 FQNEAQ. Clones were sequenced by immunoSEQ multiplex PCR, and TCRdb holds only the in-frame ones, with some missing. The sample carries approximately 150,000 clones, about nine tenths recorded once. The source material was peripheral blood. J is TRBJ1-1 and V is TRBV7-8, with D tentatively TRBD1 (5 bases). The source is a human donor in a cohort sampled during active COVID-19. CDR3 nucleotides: TGTGCCAGCAGCAGACAGACGGGTTTGGACACTGAAGCTTTCTTT. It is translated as CASSRQTGLDTEAFF. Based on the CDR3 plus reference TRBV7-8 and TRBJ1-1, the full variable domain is GAGVSQSPRYKVAKRGQDVALRCDPISGHVSLFWYQQALGQGPEFLTYFQNEAQLDKSGLPSDRFFAERPEGSVSTLKIQRTQQEDSAVYLCASSRQTGLDTEAFFGQGTRLTVV.